This entry features one T cell receptor beta chain sequence. The data derive from a study of shared T cell receptors in the human thymus. Only in-frame clones appear in the TCRdb table, and some are missing; sequencing was by immunoSEQ multiplex PCR. The top ten clones hold approximately 0.02% of a sample with under 450,000 clones, around 95% of them seen once. The CDR3 spans 17 residues. Germline CDR1 and CDR2: LGHNA and YNFKEQ. The V and J ends lost 5 bases and 3 bases respectively, with 20 bases between them. Sequenced input: thymocytes. The receptor's source is a human donor. The gene calls are TRBV4-2 and TRBJ2-4; a possible D gene is TRBD1 (5 bases). In DNA, the CDR3 is TGTGCCAGCAGCTTGGCAAGGCAGGGATACGACAAAAACATTCAGTACTTC. This gives the protein CASSLARQGYDKNIQYF.